This T cell receptor (beta chain) was retrieved from a study of cytomegalovirus exposure and HLA in healthy donors. Overall study findings and caveats: There was a cluster of highly shared sequence variants that was likely a sequencing artifact.

The study ran its PCR with 60 Vbeta and 13 Jbeta primers. This table comes from immunoSEQ multiplex PCR, and its TCRdb copy is limited to in-frame clones, with some not included. The data show some 130,000 clones, with 80% seen just once and 1% held by the top ten. For this clone: Antigen: not known.

The V gene lost 1 base and the J gene lost 8 bases, with 14 bases spanning the gap. CDR1 and CDR2 (germline): MNHNS, SASEGT. This CDR3 contains 15 residues. This receptor was obtained from a man aged 35-49 years in good health and CMV-seronegative. The chain recombines TRBV6-1 with TRBJ1-4; D is uncertain. Sample: PBMCs. The CDR3 spells CASSEEGRPGEKLFF. CDR3 bases: TGTGCCAGCAGTGAAGAAGGTCGTCCAGGCGAAAAACTGTTTTTT.